This T cell receptor (beta chain) was identified in a study of blood T cell repertoires in COVID-19. Libraries were prepared by immunoSEQ multiplex PCR; TCRdb keeps only in-frame clonotypes and omits some of them. This table has some 140,000 clones, around three quarters appearing once. The source of this sequence is a man aged 55 to 69 with acute or convalescent COVID-19. Sequencing was performed on peripheral blood.

CDR3 loop: CASMGLEETQYF. The CDR3 coding sequence is TGTGCCAGCATGGGACTTGAAGAGACCCAGTACTTC. The J gene is TRBJ2-5, the V gene TRBV6-5; perhaps TRBD2 as D (6 bases). V was clipped by 7 bases and J by 3 bases, with 9 bases between them. The CDR3 is 12 residues long. CDR1 is MNHEY, CDR2 SVGAGI, per germline.